This entry concerns a single T cell receptor (beta chain). This entry comes from a study of T cell changes during pregnancy in multiple sclerosis. In germline, CDR1 is LGHNA, CDR2 YNFKEQ. This CDR3 has 14 residues. With 3 bases clipped from V and 4 bases from J, the junction kept 4 bases outside the gene matches. Measured with immunoSEQ multiplex PCR; TCRdb has only the in-frame clones, and not every one. The table includes more than 70,000 clones, around 93% detected once. The chain joins TRBV4-2 to TRBJ2-7; 9 nucleotides line up with TRBD1. This sample comprised peripheral blood, obtained in the second trimester of pregnancy. This receptor was obtained from a female donor with multiple sclerosis, enrolled in a pregnancy study. In DNA form, the CDR3 reads TGTGCCAGCAGCCAGGGAGGACAGGGGTACGAGCAGTACTTC. It is translated as CASSQGGQGYEQYF.